What follows are 9 T cell receptor beta chains derived from one specimen sequenced in a study of blood T cell repertoires in COVID-19. Profiling relied on immunoSEQ multiplex PCR, and the TCRdb table lists in-frame clones only, not all of them. The sample shows 260,000 or so clones, roughly 82% of them seen only once. The sequenced material came from peripheral blood. The receptor source for this set is a woman aged 70-85 years with acute or convalescent COVID-19.

The CDR3 protein is CATIRDRTKRVGEEQYF. Here the CDR3 DNA reads TGTGCCACGATTAGGGACAGGACTAAGCGCGTGGGCGAAGAGCAGTACTTC. The chain employs TRBV25-1 and TRBJ2-7; 8 bases are a match to TRBD1. This CDR3 has 17 amino acids. CDR1 and CDR2 (germline): MGHDK, SYGVNS. The junction had 24 bases not matched to a gene; V was cut back by 10 bases and J by 7 bases.

This rearrangement joins TRBV6-6 to TRBJ2-7, with 9 bases identical to TRBD1. Germline trimming cut 5 bases from V and 5 bases from J; bases unmatched to any gene: 16. Looked up from germline, CDR1 is MNHNY and CDR2 is SVGAGI (reference sequence). The length of the CDR3 is 17 residues. The CDR3 loop reads CASSPLLDRGWSHEQYF. CDR3 nucleotide sequence: TGTGCCAGCAGTCCCCTATTGGACAGGGGATGGTCCCACGAGCAGTACTTC.

J is TRBJ2-7 and V is TRBV5-1; 9 bases line up with TRBD2. Unmatched junction bases numbered 15, after V lost 2 bases and J lost 6 bases. There are 17 residues in the CDR3. Germline lookup yields CDR1 SGHRS and CDR2 YFSETQ. The CDR3 region has the DNA TGCGCCAGCAGCTTCCGGGCTAGCGGGGAAGGTCTGGGCGAGCAGTACTTC. It encodes CASSFRASGEGLGEQYF.

The table lists this clone with a count of one. V is TRBV5-4 and J is TRBJ1-1, with D unclear. The CDR3 runs 15 residues. The V gene's germline CDR1 is SGHNT and CDR2 YYREEE (reference sequence). The V end lost 1 base, the J end lost 2 bases, and 12 bases lay between the germline ends. The CDR3, as DNA: TGTGCCAGCAGCTTGAAGGCAGGTACTAACACTGAAGCTTTCTTT. It codes for CASSLKAGTNTEAFF.

The genes are TRBV15 and TRBJ1-4, with D unresolved. The CDR3 has 15 residues. V lost 1 base and J lost 0, with 6 bases in between. Germline V gene sequence: CDR1 LNHNV, CDR2 YYDKDF (reference sequence). The CDR3 region is CATSRGYSTNEKLFF. CDR3 coding DNA: TGTGCCACCAGCAGAGGTTACTCAACTAATGAAAAACTGTTTTTT.

The V and J genes are TRBV6-5 and TRBJ2-3, with 8 bases identical to TRBD2. The CDR3 has 15 amino acids. The V and J ends lost 6 bases and 1 base, in that order; junction bases with no gene match: 6. The V gene's germline CDR1 is MNHEY and CDR2 SVGAGI. CDR3 DNA sequence: TGTGCCAGCAGGATTGAAGCGGGGGGCACAGATACGCAGTATTTT. Translated, it gives CASRIEAGGTDTQYF.

V gene TRBV19 combines with J gene TRBJ2-7; 10 bases align to TRBD1. The junction had 10 bases not matched to a gene; V was cut back by 8 bases and J by 6 bases. The CDR3 runs 14 residues. CDR1 LNHDA and CDR2 SQIVND come from the germline V gene (reference sequence). The CDR3, as DNA: TGTGCCAGTGCCGGGACAGGGGTAGTAGGCGAGCAGTACTTC. This codes for CASAGTGVVGEQYF. Full variable domain (missing parts from reference TRBV19 and TRBJ2-7): DGGITQSPKYLFRKEGQNVTLSCEQNLNHDAMYWYRQDPGQGLRLIYYSQIVNDFQKGDIAEGYSVSREKKESFPLTVTSAQKNPTAFYLCASAGTGVVGEQYFGPGTRLTVT.

In nucleotides, the CDR3 is TGTGCCAGCAGCCAAGAAAAGGGGCGGTTGAACACTGAAGCTTTCTTT. It specifies CASSQEKGRLNTEAFF. V and J are TRBV14 and TRBJ1-1; weak D call: TRBD1 (5 bases). The length of the CDR3 is 16 residues. The germline CDR1 and CDR2 sequences are SGHDN and FVKESK. Between the trimmed V and J ends, which lost 0 bases and 0 bases, there was a span of 11 bases.

This chain uses TRBV7-9 with TRBJ1-2, with D hard to call. Germline V gives CDR1 SEHNR, CDR2 FQNEAQ (reference sequence). Trimming pared 7 bases from V and 8 bases from J, leaving 23 bases between. The CDR3 is 15 amino acids. CDR3 amino acids: CASTRPPDARRGYTF. The CDR3 coding sequence is TGTGCCAGCACCCGACCTCCTGACGCGAGGAGGGGCTACACCTTC.